The rows below give T cell receptor beta chains drawn from one sample of a study of T cells after posttransplantation cyclophosphamide. Clones were sequenced by immunoSEQ multiplex PCR, and TCRdb holds only the in-frame ones, with some missing. The sample has about 500 clones, none seen only once; the top ten hold about 19%. Sequenced here: PBMCs, sampled 32 days after allogeneic stem cell transplant with posttransplant cyclophosphamide. The source is a young adult male patient who received an allogeneic stem cell transplant from a related donor, was CMV-positive, and had acute GVHD only. The T cells may partly be graft donor cells. Each CDR3 is given with its conserved first and last residue.

J gene: TRBJ2-2
V gene: TRBV18
CDR3 protein: CASSPQSVTGELFF

J gene: TRBJ1-3
V gene: TRBV6-5
CDR3 protein: CASSYSRTGSGNTIYF

J gene: TRBJ2-3
V gene: TRBV11-2
CDR3 protein: CASSSGTSGGSDTQYF

J gene: TRBJ2-2
V gene: TRBV5-4
CDR3 protein: CASSLRTPPGELFF

J gene: TRBJ1-1
V gene: TRBV30
CDR3 protein: CAWSVHLSLNTEAFF

J gene: TRBJ1-6
V gene: TRBV19
CDR3 protein: CASSISNRGWNSPLHF

J gene: TRBJ2-2
V gene: TRBV2
CDR3 protein: CASSESPGTSLTGELFF

J gene: TRBJ2-2
V gene: TRBV7-2
CDR3 protein: CASSLDRGRTGELFF

J gene: TRBJ2-7
V gene: TRBV7-9
CDR3 protein: CASSLGGSTQEQYF

J gene: TRBJ1-2
V gene: TRBV6-1
CDR3 protein: CASSSDRGYGYTF